This T cell receptor beta chain was sequenced during a study of blood T cell repertoires in COVID-19. Study-wide context: Acute and convalescent COVID-19 specimens originated in the United States, Italy and Spain. The analysed material was cDNA or gDNA that came from T cells, B-cell-depleted T cells, or PBMCs.

Germline CDR1 reads SGHAT; CDR2 reads FQNNGV. With 1 base removed from V and 0 bases from J, the gap between germline ends came to 13 bases. This CDR3 has 17 amino acids. In the original workflow: Amplification of reference gene primers was used by the study to estimate nucleated cell counts. The data were produced by immunoSEQ multiplex PCR, yet TCRdb's version contains in-frame clones alone and is incomplete. The DNA gave D and trimming, while V, J and clone size come from that table. The sample shows about 69,000 clones, 75% to 95% of them seen only once. This chain joins TRBV11-2 and TRBJ2-1, with a weak D call TRBD2 (5 bases). This receptor was obtained from a woman between 55 and 75 years old with active COVID-19. The sequencing sample was made of peripheral blood. In DNA form, the CDR3 reads TGTGCCAGCAGCTTAGGAGGCACGAGCGGCTCCTACAATGAGCAGTTCTTC. It yields the protein CASSLGGTSGSYNEQFF.